Listed below are T cell receptor beta chains from one sample, sequenced in a study of stem cell transplantation in POMP-related autoinflammatory disease. This table comes from immunoSEQ multiplex PCR, and its TCRdb copy is limited to in-frame clones, with some not included. The sample records 900 to 1,300 clones, roughly 72% being singletons. Source material: CD8+ T cells from PBMCs. The receptors come from a human donor in good health. The CDR3 runs from the conserved cysteine through the conserved F or W. D genes are given only for firm matches. Clone size is stated in some rows and not others, as once, few, many or a class when expanded.

CASSPTNTGELFF | TGTGCCAGCAGCCCCACCAACACCGGGGAGCTGTTTTTT | TRBV7-3 | NA | NA | TRBJ2-2
CASSYSGGSYEQYF | TGTGCCAGCAGTTACTCTGGGGGCTCCTACGAGCAGTACTTC | TRBV6-5 | NA | NA | TRBJ2-7
CASSLWGTETQYF | TGTGCCAGCAGCTTATGGGGTACAGAGACCCAGTACTTC | TRBV11-2 | NA | NA | TRBJ2-5
CASSLSRGADTQYF | TGTGCCAGCAGTTTATCCAGGGGCGCAGATACGCAGTATTTT | TRBV27 | NA | NA | TRBJ2-3
CASSLIPGLTYEQYF | TGTGCCAGCAGCTTAATCCCAGGGCTGACCTACGAGCAGTACTTC | TRBV7-9 | NA | NA | TRBJ2-7
CASSLTGYGETQYF | TGTGCCAGCAGCTTGACAGGGTACGGAGAGACCCAGTACTTC | TRBV5-4 | NA | NA | TRBJ2-5
CTSRLAQSRANVLTF | TGCACCAGCAGGTTGGCACAAAGTCGGGCCAACGTCCTGACTTTC | TRBV1 | NA | NA | TRBJ2-6
CAWSVGETGELFF | TGTGCCTGGAGTGTAGGGGAAACCGGGGAGCTGTTTTTT | TRBV30 | NA | few | TRBJ2-2
CASSLAGEVEAFF | TGTGCCAGCAGCTTAGCCGGGGAAGTAGAAGCTTTCTTT | TRBV7-3 | NA | NA | TRBJ1-1
CASSQDSDLAGNEQFF | TGTGCCAGCAGCCAAGATTCGGATCTAGCGGGTAATGAGCAGTTCTTC | TRBV4-2 | TRBD2 | NA | TRBJ2-1
CASRVSDGLNTEAFF | TGCGCCAGCAGGGTATCGGACGGGTTGAACACTGAAGCTTTCTTT | TRBV5-1 | NA | NA | TRBJ1-1
CASRGREGPYNEQFF | TGCGCCAGCAGGGGGCGGGAGGGCCCCTACAATGAGCAGTTCTTC | TRBV5-1 | TRBD2 | NA | TRBJ2-1
CASSKRGGGNNEQFF | TGTGCCAGCAGCAAGAGAGGGGGCGGGAACAATGAGCAGTTCTTC | TRBV7-6 | NA | NA | TRBJ2-1
CASSRTGPYGYTF | TGCGCCAGCAGCCGGACAGGGCCCTATGGCTACACCTTC | TRBV10-2 | TRBD1 | large | TRBJ1-2
CASSEVDGSTDTQYF | TGTGCCAGCAGTGAAGTAGATGGGAGCACAGATACGCAGTATTTT | TRBV6-1 | NA | NA | TRBJ2-3
CASSQDNRGYEQYF | TGCGCCAGCAGCCAAGATAACAGGGGGTACGAGCAGTACTTC | TRBV4-3 | TRBD1 | few | TRBJ2-7
CASSSGGRDTQYF | TGTGCCAGCAGCTCGGGGGGCAGGGATACGCAGTATTTT | TRBV9 | NA | NA | TRBJ2-3
CASSPARDRDKNEQFF | TGTGCCAGCAGCCCCGCGAGGGACAGGGATAAGAATGAGCAGTTCTTC | TRBV14 | TRBD1 | NA | TRBJ2-1
CASSLNDVQYF | TGTGCCAGCAGCTTAAATGATGTGCAGTATTTT | TRBV5-6 | NA | NA | TRBJ2-3
CASSASTGEVGDEQFF | TGTGCCAGCAGCGCCTCGACAGGGGAGGTTGGGGATGAGCAGTTCTTC | TRBV13 | TRBD1 | NA | TRBJ2-1
CASSSPWGSYEQYF | TGTGCCAGCAGCTCCCCGTGGGGCTCCTACGAGCAGTACTTC | TRBV7-9 | NA | NA | TRBJ2-7
CATTGTFNQPQHF | TGTGCGACTACAGGGACCTTCAATCAGCCCCAGCATTTT | TRBV19 | NA | few | TRBJ1-5
CASREGAGNQPQHF | TGTGCCAGCAGGGAGGGGGCAGGCAATCAGCCCCAGCATTTT | TRBV2 | TRBD1 | NA | TRBJ1-5
CASSIGRYGELEQYF | TGTGCCAGTAGTATAGGCCGATACGGGGAATTGGAGCAGTACTTC | TRBV19 | NA | NA | TRBJ2-7
CASSEAMEDTIYF | TGTGCCAGCAGTGAGGCGATGGAGGACACCATATATTTT | TRBV6-1 | NA | NA | TRBJ1-3
CASSLNDVQYF | TGTGCCAGCAGCTTAAATGATGTGCAGTATTTT | TRBV5-8 | NA | NA | TRBJ2-3
CASSLQETQYF | TGTGCCAGCAGCCTACAAGAGACCCAGTACTTC | TRBV7-2 | NA | NA | TRBJ2-5
CASSQDGRGAAYEQYF | TGCGCCAGCAGCCAAGATGGTCGGGGGGCTGCCTACGAGCAGTACTTC | TRBV4-3 | NA | NA | TRBJ2-7
CASSQDASGGGNEQFF | TGTGCCAGCAGCCAAGACGCTAGCGGGGGGGGAAATGAGCAGTTCTTC | TRBV4-2 | TRBD2 | few | TRBJ2-1
CASSQLTDRSNQPQHF | TGTGCCAGCAGCCAATTGACGGACAGGTCCAATCAGCCCCAGCATTTT | TRBV16 | TRBD1 | NA | TRBJ1-5
CASSYRGDYYGYTF | TGTGCCAGCAGTTACCGAGGGGATTACTATGGCTACACCTTC | TRBV6-7 | NA | NA | TRBJ1-2
CASSETGGMDIQYF | TGTGCCAGCAGTGAAACTGGGGGAATGGACATTCAGTACTTC | TRBV25-1 | NA | large | TRBJ2-4
CASSAREGRGASTDTQYF | TGTGCCAGCAGTGCCCGGGAGGGCCGTGGGGCTAGCACAGATACGCAGTATTTT | TRBV2 | TRBD2 | NA | TRBJ2-3
CASSSFTGANQPQHF | TGCGCCAGCAGCTCATTTACAGGGGCTAATCAGCCCCAGCATTTT | TRBV5-1 | TRBD1 | NA | TRBJ1-5
CASSLAPGGTDTQYF | TGTGCCAGCAGCTTAGCCCCAGGGGGCACAGATACGCAGTATTTT | TRBV6-4 | NA | NA | TRBJ2-3
CASSPSFVENQPQHF | TGCGCCAGCAGCCCAAGTTTCGTGGAGAATCAGCCCCAGCATTTT | TRBV4-3 | NA | few | TRBJ1-5
CASSQGRGGPISYEQYF | TGTGCCAGCAGCCAAGGGCGGGGAGGGCCCATATCCTACGAGCAGTACTTC | TRBV4-2 | TRBD2 | NA | TRBJ2-7
CASSPEYGTDTGELFF | TGTGCCAGCAGCCCCGAGTATGGGACAGACACCGGGGAGCTGTTTTTT | TRBV7-6 | TRBD1 | NA | TRBJ2-2
CATSRVELLYNYGYTF | TGTGCCACCAGCAGAGTTGAATTGCTCTACAACTATGGCTACACCTTC | TRBV15 | NA | NA | TRBJ1-2
CASSPWEANEQFF | TGTGCCAGCAGTCCTTGGGAGGCGAATGAGCAGTTCTTC | TRBV6-6 | NA | once | TRBJ2-1
CARETGGRRTDTQYF | TGTGCCAGAGAAACAGGGGGCAGGAGAACAGATACGCAGTATTTT | TRBV21-1 | NA | few | TRBJ2-3
CASSYSGANVLTF | TGTGCCAGTAGCTACTCTGGGGCCAACGTCCTGACTTTC | TRBV19 | NA | NA | TRBJ2-6